One T cell receptor beta chain is described in this entry. The antigen is unknown. These data come from a study of T cell repertoires in cytomegalovirus infection. Study findings and constraints: HLA-C-restricted TCR beta clonotypes specific for CMV led the ex vivo response.

V was clipped by 6 bases and J by 6 bases, with 17 bases between them. This CDR3 is built from 14 residues. Germline assignment: CDR1 MDHEN and CDR2 SYDVKM. One entry per CDR3 protein results from TCRdb running MiXCR on the reads. The sample has fewer than 250,000 distinct CDR3 sequences, 22% seen once. The receptor was derived from a human donor in good health (CMV status not recorded). Some clones in this sample may be carry-over from other donors' samples. The rearrangement joins TRBV28 to TRBJ1-2, with D tentatively TRBD1 (5 bases). The sequencing sample was made of CD8+ T cells from PBMCs. CDR3 nucleotide sequence: TGTGCCAGCAGCATAGACCGGGACCTCGATGGCTACACCTTC. Residues: CASSIDRDLDGYTF.